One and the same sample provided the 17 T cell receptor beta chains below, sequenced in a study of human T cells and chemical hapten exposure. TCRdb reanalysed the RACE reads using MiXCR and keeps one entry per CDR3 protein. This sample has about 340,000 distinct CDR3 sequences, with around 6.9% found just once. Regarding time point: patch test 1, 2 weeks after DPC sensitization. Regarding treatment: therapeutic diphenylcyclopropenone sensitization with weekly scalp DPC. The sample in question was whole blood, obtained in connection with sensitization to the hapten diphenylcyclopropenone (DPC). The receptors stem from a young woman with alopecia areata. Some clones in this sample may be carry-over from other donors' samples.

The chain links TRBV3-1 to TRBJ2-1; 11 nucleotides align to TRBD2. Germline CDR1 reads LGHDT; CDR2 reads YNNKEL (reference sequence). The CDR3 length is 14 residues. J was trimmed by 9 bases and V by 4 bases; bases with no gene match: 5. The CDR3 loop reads CASSPASGGSEQFF. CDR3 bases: TGTGCCAGCAGCCCCGCTAGCGGGGGGAGTGAGCAGTTCTTC.

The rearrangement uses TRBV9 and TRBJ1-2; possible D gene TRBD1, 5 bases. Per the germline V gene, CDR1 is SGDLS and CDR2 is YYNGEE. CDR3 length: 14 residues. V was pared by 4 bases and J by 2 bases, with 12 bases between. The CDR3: CASSIQGRNYGYTF. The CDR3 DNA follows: TGTGCCAGCAGCATCCAGGGAAGAAACTATGGCTACACCTTC.

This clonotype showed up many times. The CDR3 is CASSLGQDTDTQYF. CDR3 nucleotide sequence: TGCGCCAGCAGCTTGGGACAGGACACAGATACGCAGTATTTT. The chain uses TRBV5-1 and TRBJ2-3, with D perhaps TRBD1 (6 bases). The CDR3 runs to 14 residues. From germline, CDR1 is SGHRS and CDR2 YFSETQ. V gave up 0 bases and J gave up 2 bases, with 7 bases separating them. The complete variable domain, with remaining parts taken from reference TRBV5-1 and TRBJ2-3, reads KAGVTQTPRYLIKTRGQQVTLSCSPISGHRSVSWYQQTPGQGLQFLFEYFSETQRNKGNFPGRFSGRQFSNSRSEMNVSTLELGDSALYLCASSLGQDTDTQYFGPGTRLTVL.

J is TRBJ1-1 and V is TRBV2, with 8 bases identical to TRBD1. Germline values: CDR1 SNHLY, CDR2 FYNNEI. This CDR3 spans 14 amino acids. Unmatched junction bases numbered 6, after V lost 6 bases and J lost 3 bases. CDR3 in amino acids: CASSQGAWYTEAFF. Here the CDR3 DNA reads TGTGCCAGCAGCCAGGGGGCTTGGTACACTGAAGCTTTCTTT.

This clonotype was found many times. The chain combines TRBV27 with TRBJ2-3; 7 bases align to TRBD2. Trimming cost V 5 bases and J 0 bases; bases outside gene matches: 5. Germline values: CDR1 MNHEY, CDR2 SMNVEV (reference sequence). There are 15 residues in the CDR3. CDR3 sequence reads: CASSTRLASTDTQYF. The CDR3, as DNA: TGTGCCAGCAGTACCCGACTAGCTAGCACAGATACGCAGTATTTT.

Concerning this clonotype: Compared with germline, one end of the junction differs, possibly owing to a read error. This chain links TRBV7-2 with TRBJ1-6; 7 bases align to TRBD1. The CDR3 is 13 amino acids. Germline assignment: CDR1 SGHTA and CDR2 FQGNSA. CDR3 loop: CANSTSDRLSLHF. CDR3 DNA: TGTGCCAACAGCACGTCGGACAGGTTATCCCTCCACTTT.

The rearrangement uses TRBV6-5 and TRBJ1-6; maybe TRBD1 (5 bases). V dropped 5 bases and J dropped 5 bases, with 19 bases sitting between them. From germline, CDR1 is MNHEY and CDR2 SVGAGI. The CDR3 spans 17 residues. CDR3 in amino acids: CASSPRPGTANNSPLHF. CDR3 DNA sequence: TGTGCCAGCAGTCCGAGGCCCGGGACCGCGAATAATTCACCCCTCCACTTT.

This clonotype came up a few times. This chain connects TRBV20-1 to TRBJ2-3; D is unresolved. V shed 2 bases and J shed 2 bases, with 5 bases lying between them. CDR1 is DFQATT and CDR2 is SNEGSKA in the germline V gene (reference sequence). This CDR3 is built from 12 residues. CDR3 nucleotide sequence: TGCAGTGCTAGACCCTTCACAGATACGCAGTATTTT. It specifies CSARPFTDTQYF.

The CDR3 loop is CASSEFSGLQGKETQYF. As DNA, the CDR3 is TGTGCCAGCAGTGAATTCTCGGGACTCCAGGGGAAGGAGACCCAGTACTTC. V usage is TRBV6-1 and J usage is TRBJ2-5; D could derive from TRBD1 or TRBD2 (6 bases each). This CDR3 has 17 residues. CDR1 MNHNS and CDR2 SASEGT come from the germline V gene. Trimming shortened V by 2 bases and J by 5 bases, and 21 bases separated the two germline ends.

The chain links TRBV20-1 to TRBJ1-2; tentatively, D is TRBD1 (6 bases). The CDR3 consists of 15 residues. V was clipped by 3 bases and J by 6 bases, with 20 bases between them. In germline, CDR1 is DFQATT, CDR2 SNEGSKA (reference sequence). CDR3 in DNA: TGCAGTGCTAGGAGGGCGGGACAAGGGGGAGATGGCTACACCTTC. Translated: CSARRAGQGGDGYTF.

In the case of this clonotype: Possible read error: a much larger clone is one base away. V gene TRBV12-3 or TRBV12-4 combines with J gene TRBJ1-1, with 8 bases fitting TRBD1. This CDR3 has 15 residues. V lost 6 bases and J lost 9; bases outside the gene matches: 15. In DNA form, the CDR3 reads TGTGCCAGCAGCCCCGGACAGGGAGGGCTTCAGAAAGCTTTCTTT. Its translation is CASSPGQGGLQKAFF.

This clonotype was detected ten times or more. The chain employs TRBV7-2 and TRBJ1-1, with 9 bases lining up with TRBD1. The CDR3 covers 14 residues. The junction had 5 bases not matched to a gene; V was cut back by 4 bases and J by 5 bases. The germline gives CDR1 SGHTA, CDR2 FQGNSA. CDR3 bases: TGTGCCAGCAGCTCCCGGGACAGGGAGACTGAAGCTTTCTTT. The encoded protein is CASSSRDRETEAFF.

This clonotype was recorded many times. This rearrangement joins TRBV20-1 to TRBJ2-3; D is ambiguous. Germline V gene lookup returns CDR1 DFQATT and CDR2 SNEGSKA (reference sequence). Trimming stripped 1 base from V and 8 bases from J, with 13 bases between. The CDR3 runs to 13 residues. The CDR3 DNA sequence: TGCAGTGCTAGAGCCAGAGGTGCGACTACGCAGTATTTT. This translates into CSARARGATTQYF.

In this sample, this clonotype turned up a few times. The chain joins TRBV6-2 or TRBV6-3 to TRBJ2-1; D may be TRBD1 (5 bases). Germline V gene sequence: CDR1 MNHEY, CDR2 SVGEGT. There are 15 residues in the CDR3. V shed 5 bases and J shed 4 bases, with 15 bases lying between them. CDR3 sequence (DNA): TGTGCCAGCAGTGAACAGGTAGAGGCATACAATGAGCAGTTCTTC. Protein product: CASSEQVEAYNEQFF.

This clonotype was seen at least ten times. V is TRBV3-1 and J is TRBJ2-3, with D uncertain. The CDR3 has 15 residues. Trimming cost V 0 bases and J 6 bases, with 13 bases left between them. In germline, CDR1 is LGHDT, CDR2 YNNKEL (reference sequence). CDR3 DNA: TGTGCCAGCAGCCAAGAACGGCATCGGGCGGATACGCAGTATTTT. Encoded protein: CASSQERHRADTQYF.

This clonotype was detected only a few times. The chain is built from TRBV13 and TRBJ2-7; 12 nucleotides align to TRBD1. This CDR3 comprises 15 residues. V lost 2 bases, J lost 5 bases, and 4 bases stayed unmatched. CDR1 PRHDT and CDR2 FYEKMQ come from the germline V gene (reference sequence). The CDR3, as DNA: TGTGCCAGCAGCTTAAAGGGACAGGGGGCCCACGAGCAGTACTTC. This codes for CASSLKGQGAHEQYF. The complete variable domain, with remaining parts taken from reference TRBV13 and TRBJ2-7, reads AAGVIQSPRHLIKEKRETATLKCYPIPRHDTVYWYQQGPGQDPQFLISFYEKMQSDKGSIPDRFSAQQFSDYHSELNMSSLELGDSALYFCASSLKGQGAHEQYFGPGTRLTVT.

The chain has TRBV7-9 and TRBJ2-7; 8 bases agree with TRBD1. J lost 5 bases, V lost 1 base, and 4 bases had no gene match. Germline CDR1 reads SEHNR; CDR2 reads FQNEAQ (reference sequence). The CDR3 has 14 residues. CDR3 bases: TGTGCCAGCAGCTTAGACCGGACAGGGAACGAGCAGTACTTC. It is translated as CASSLDRTGNEQYF. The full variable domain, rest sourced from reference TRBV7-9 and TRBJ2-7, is DTGVSQNPRHKITKRGQNVTFRCDPISEHNRLYWYRQTLGQGPEFLTYFQNEAQLEKSRLLSDRFSAERPKGSFSTLEIQRTEQGDSAMYLCASSLDRTGNEQYFGPGTRLTVT.